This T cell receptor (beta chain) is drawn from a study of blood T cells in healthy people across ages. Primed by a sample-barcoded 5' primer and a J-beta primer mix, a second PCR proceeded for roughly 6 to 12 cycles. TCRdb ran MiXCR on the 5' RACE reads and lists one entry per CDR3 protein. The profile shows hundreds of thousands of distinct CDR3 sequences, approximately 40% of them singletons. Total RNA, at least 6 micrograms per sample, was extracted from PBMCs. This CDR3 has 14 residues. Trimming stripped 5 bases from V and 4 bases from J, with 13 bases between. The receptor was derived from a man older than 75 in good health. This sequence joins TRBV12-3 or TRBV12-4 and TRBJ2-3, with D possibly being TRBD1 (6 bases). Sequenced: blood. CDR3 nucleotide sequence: TGTGCCAGCAGTACAAGAGGGGGAGCAGATACGCAGTATTTT. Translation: CASSTRGGADTQYF.